This TCR beta chain is from a study of cytomegalovirus exposure and HLA in healthy donors (dated 2017 in TCRdb). For context, the study as a whole: In an earlier analysis of roughly 500 of the donors, about 270 Gb of sequence data and 117 million unique TCR beta sequences from some 170 million T cells were reported. Typing coverage varied by locus: roughly 629-640 donors for A, B, C, DRB1 and DQB1; about 520 for DQA1; over 600 for DPA1; some 470 for DPB1. Along with the approximately 650-subject first cohort, a separate validation cohort of over a hundred different subjects was used. An earlier analysis of 587 of the donors applied high-throughput TCR beta sequencing to assess whether each TCR beta V gene segment acted as functional or pseudogenic. Donor age, sex, ethnicity and CMV serostatus were collected together with the repertoire data. Rather than drawing on any new phenotypic data, the later analysis identified candidate immune exposures from TCR beta sequences and the way those sequences occurred across donors. To predict cytomegalovirus infection status, the study brought together high-throughput TCR immunosequencing, statistical association of individual TCRs with disease status, and machine learning. Both class I and class II loci were covered by HLA typing, at four-digit resolution. Because of strong linkage in the cohort, roughly five DR-DQ haplotypes were treated as single units for association and clustering. The study was designed to test whether signatures of past pathogen exposure could be identified by cataloging public T cell receptors. All discovery cohort repertoires had been generated on a single sequencing platform. A later genetic analysis took genome-wide SNP genotypes for about 55% of the roughly 670 donors and used that subset as a discovery cohort. In a later analysis, previously published TCR beta repertoires from 666 donors were re-analyzed and high-resolution HLA genotyping was added so that TCR occurrence patterns could be studied. Among a few hundred genotyped donors of the cohort, an average of about 240,000 unique TCR beta nucleotide sequences were sequenced per donor, about a sixth of them non-productive. The T cell repertoires of under 750 subjects were profiled by immunosequencing and related to cytomegalovirus serostatus. The genetic ancestry cluster associated with self-reported Caucasian donors included around 76% of the approximately 400 genotyped donors. About 330 gigabases of sequencing data and around 88 million unique TCR sequences made up an early release that covered roughly 670 HLA-typed donors. Overall study outcomes, separate from this receptor: Some IMGT-functional V segments, including TRBV6-2 and TRBV6-3, could not be distinguished by the 87-base-pair reads and were therefore excluded. Assigning TCR associations to individual alleles was difficult when HLA alleles, especially DR and DQ, strongly co-occurred. CMV serostatus was the only immune exposure information available for the cohort. It was suggested by the authors that the approach could potentially be generalized to other disease states and immunological phenotypes. In vitro tests confirmed that a few of the cytomegalovirus-associated TCR beta chains recognize cytomegalovirus antigens. This cohort had only TCR beta chains sequenced, and the lack of alpha or paired-chain data limited which features could be detected. Because HLA typing was missing for some donors at each locus, association tests included only the typed subset. According to a later analysis, most CMV-associated TCR beta chains appeared to be HLA-restricted, and the HLA associations seemed to be driven largely by CMV exposure. A later analysis found that HLA-associated TCR beta chains were more clonally expanded and had lower generation probabilities than equally common non-associated chains. Because counts were too low, under 20 rarely observed V segments, including chromosome 9 orphons, were left out of the earlier analysis of over 550 of the donors. Most TCR sequences were seen in very few donors, while some public TCRs were found in many individuals. The sequencing pipeline was judged likely to have produced a cluster of highly shared sequence variants as a technical artifact. Sequencing depth was assumed to be roughly uniform across donors in the presence/absence analyses, though that assumption may not hold. A later analysis associated about 17,000 TCR beta sequences with specific HLA alleles at a false discovery rate of 0.05. An earlier analysis of several hundred of the donors showed that most TCR beta V segments appeared in productive rearrangements either about 90% or about 30% of the time, which broadly matched IMGT annotations. A further reported finding was that TCR beta sequences accurately predicted the HLA-A and HLA-B alleles for most subjects in the first cohort. A total of roughly 160 TCR beta chains were listed by the study as associated with cytomegalovirus. A later genetic analysis reported fewer N-insertions in productive TCRs among donors in an Asian-associated ancestry cluster than the roughly 700-donor mean. V-gene and J-gene trimming of TCR beta chains was associated with a missense DCLRE1C variant in a later genetic analysis, and the association was replicated in an independent cohort. The classifier was reported to diagnose cytomegalovirus status with high specificity and sensitivity in both the original cohort and the validation cohort. According to a later analysis, parvovirus B19, influenza, CMV and Epstein-Barr virus appeared linked to several top co-occurrence clusters. Linkage disequilibrium might explain the correlated functional status among segregating V segments, but an unknown experimental factor could not be excluded. In a later analysis, TCR association rates were found to vary across HLA loci, with the most associated TCRs seen for DRB1 alleles and the fewest for HLA-C alleles.

Libraries came from the immunoSEQ multiplex PCR assay. For the multiplex PCR, a mixture combining 60 forward primers for TCR Vbeta segments and 13 reverse primers for TCR Jbeta segments was used. The CDR3 region of rearranged TCR beta genes was amplified from genomic DNA with a multiplex PCR assay. Amplified TCR beta libraries were sequenced as 87-base-pair reads on the Illumina HiSeq System. In the authors' own workflow: A later analysis tallied roughly 80 million unique TCR beta chains across the 640 or so repertoires, and 10 million to 11 million of those chains were shared by two or more donors. Raw reads were error-corrected and collapsed into unique sequences with a nearest-neighbor algorithm that merged closely related sequences to remove PCR and sequencing errors. To assign V, D and J gene segments, CDR3 sequences were aligned to IMGT reference sequences. For a sequence to be retained, a match of at least six nucleotides was required to both a V gene segment and a J gene segment. A rearrangement counted as productive if the CDR3 had no stop codons and remained in frame with V and J, and every other rearrangement counted as non-productive. CDR3 was defined by IMGT convention, running from the second conserved V-encoded cysteine to the conserved J-encoded phenylalanine. The earlier analysis of approximately 500 of the donors excluded sequences that lacked an unambiguous match to a single V gene segment. An earlier analysis of some 610 of the donors called V segments functional above 56.7% productive rearrangements and segregating when the between-donor standard deviation exceeded 5%. A statistical classification framework was built to diagnose cytomegalovirus status from the catalog of TCR beta chain sequences. A later analysis assigned V and J genes by comparing TCR nucleotide sequences with IMGT/GENE-DB human TR gene sequences. In a later analysis, CDR3 sequences and most-parsimonious VDJ recombination scenarios were assigned using the TCRdist pipeline. In a later analysis, each TCR beta chain was defined by its CDR3 amino acid sequence together with its V-gene family, and reads without a unique V-gene family were excluded. In a later analysis, nearly 600 highly shared, low-generation-probability nucleotide sequences were removed to address suspected cross-contamination and a sequencing artifact. A later analysis calculated a clonal expansion index for each public chain from normalized within-repertoire ranks of inferred template counts. Generation probabilities in a later analysis came from a VDJ recombination model fitted to out-of-frame rearrangements, and those results were checked against IGoR. In a later analysis, TCR-TCR, TCR-HLA and TCR-CMV co-occurrence was scored with hypergeometric tests, and a repertoire-size bias correction was applied to TCR pairs. In a later analysis, false discovery rates were estimated by permuting HLA or CMV assignments 20 times. In a later analysis, co-occurring TCRs were grouped using DBSCAN, and TCRdist sequence similarity was added for clustering within HLA-allele-positive subsets. Repertoires with fewer than 30,000 or more than 120,000 public chains were left out of co-occurrence clustering, as were a few repertoires with anomalous nucleotide sharing. The table was pulled from immuneACCESS by TCRdb, which kept in-frame rearrangements only. Such tables lose some clones; where checked, under half of the loss comes from unresolved V genes, and the rest has no known cause. V and J calls and clone size are copied from that table; D and trimming were computed from the DNA. The sample table holds about 140,000 clones, of which roughly 80% were seen once. The ten most abundant clones make up 1.5% of the sample.

A word on this clone: Which antigen it targets is not known. No much larger clone is present one base from it, and per-base qualities are unavailable.

In total, 500 to 700 healthy bone marrow donors made up the cohort. At the time of sampling, every cohort member was nominally healthy, though immune exposures that went unrecorded were likely present. The donor tested CMV seronegative and was one of the 352 seronegative cohort members. Every donor gave a peripheral blood sample, and the peripheral blood mononuclear cells from that sample were used for TCR beta sequencing. Genomic DNA was extracted from the blood cell samples with the Qiagen DNeasy Blood Extraction Kit. The CDR3, cysteine through phenylalanine, is 15 amino acids long. Of the read, only the CDR3 DNA is kept; its 45 bases are in frame from base 1. V sheds 0 bases and J sheds 2 bases, leaving 10 bases between their ends. The germline V gene (reference sequence) supplies CDR1 SEHNR and CDR2 FQNEAQ.

The source is a man aged 40-49 years in good health and CMV-seronegative. The sample comprised PBMCs. Recombination joined TRBV7-9 with TRBJ2-5; 6 matching bases give a weak D call of TRBD2. The CDR3 region reads CASSLAGTGQETQYF. The sequence in DNA is TGTGCCAGCAGCTTAGCGGGGACTGGACAAGAGACCCAGTACTTC.